This T cell receptor (beta chain) is from a study of cytomegalovirus exposure and HLA in healthy donors. This clone was detected a few times. PCR employed 60 Vbeta and 13 Jbeta primers. The data were produced by immunoSEQ multiplex PCR, yet TCRdb's version contains in-frame clones alone and is incomplete. The sample consists of about 110,000 clones, 60% to 80% of them appearing once. The CDR3 spans 14 residues. Between the trimmed V and J ends, which lost 4 bases and 4 bases, there was a span of 12 bases. Germline V gene data show CDR1 as SGHKS and CDR2 as YYEKEE (reference sequence). The source material was PBMCs. This chain connects TRBV5-5 to TRBJ1-3, with TRBD1 as a possible D gene (6 bases). The clonotype originates from a female donor in good health and CMV-seronegative. CDR3 sequence reads: CASSRRQVGNTIYF. The CDR3 DNA reads as TGTGCCAGCAGCCGTAGACAGGTCGGAAACACCATATATTTT.